These T cell receptor beta chains were read from a single sample in a study of cytomegalovirus exposure and HLA in healthy donors. Sequencing used immunoSEQ multiplex PCR; TCRdb keeps in-frame clones, though not all of them. The sample lists about 160,000 clones, approximately 79% occurring once. Material for sequencing was PBMCs. Receptor source: a man between 45 and 60 years old in good health and CMV-seropositive. Each CDR3 is given with its conserved first and last residue. Fields, in order: J gene, V gene, D gene, clone size, CDR3 DNA, CDR3 protein. A D gene is named only where the DNA matches it firmly. A row's size may be missing; if present it is once, few, many or a size class.

j_gene: TRBJ2-2; v_gene: TRBV7-9; d_gene: TRBD1; abundance: .; CDR3nt: TGTGCCAGCAGCCTGCGACAGGGCCCGAACACCGGGGAGCTGTTTTTT; CDR3aa: CASSLRQGPNTGELFF
j_gene: TRBJ1-1; v_gene: TRBV9; d_gene: .; abundance: .; CDR3nt: TGTGCCAGCAGCGTAGACTACGGCACTGAAGCTTTCTTT; CDR3aa: CASSVDYGTEAFF
j_gene: TRBJ2-5; v_gene: TRBV28; d_gene: TRBD2; abundance: once; CDR3nt: TGTGCCAGCAGTTTAGTGCGGGAGGAGGAGACCCAGTACTTC; CDR3aa: CASSLVREEETQYF
j_gene: TRBJ2-1; v_gene: TRBV19; d_gene: TRBD2; abundance: .; CDR3nt: TGTGCCAGTAGGGGGGGACTACAGCGGGGTGAGCAGTTCTTC; CDR3aa: CASRGGLQRGEQFF
j_gene: TRBJ1-4; v_gene: TRBV5-1; d_gene: .; abundance: .; CDR3nt: TGCGCCAGCAGCCCGGGTGGAGGGCGTGAAAAACTGTTTTTT; CDR3aa: CASSPGGGREKLFF
j_gene: TRBJ2-1; v_gene: TRBV27; d_gene: TRBD1; abundance: .; CDR3nt: TGTGCCAGCAGTGGGACAGGGGGCTTCTACAATGAGCAGTTCTTC; CDR3aa: CASSGTGGFYNEQFF
j_gene: TRBJ2-2; v_gene: TRBV10-2; d_gene: TRBD2; abundance: .; CDR3nt: TGCGCCAGCAGTGATCCTAGCGGGATAAATACCGGGGAGCTGTTTTTT; CDR3aa: CASSDPSGINTGELFF
j_gene: TRBJ2-3; v_gene: TRBV13; d_gene: .; abundance: .; CDR3nt: TGTGCCAGCAGCTTGACAGTTCGAGATACGCAGTATTTT; CDR3aa: CASSLTVRDTQYF
j_gene: TRBJ2-3; v_gene: TRBV2; d_gene: .; abundance: .; CDR3nt: TGTGCCAGCCTCGGTGAGGGAGTGGGGACAGATACGCAGTATTTT; CDR3aa: CASLGEGVGTDTQYF
j_gene: TRBJ1-2; v_gene: TRBV28; d_gene: .; abundance: .; CDR3nt: TGTGCCAGCAGTACGGGAAACGGTGGCTACACCTTC; CDR3aa: CASSTGNGGYTF
j_gene: TRBJ2-7; v_gene: TRBV5-4; d_gene: .; abundance: .; CDR3nt: TGTGCCAGCAGCCGGCCGGGACAACGGAACGAGCAGTACTTC; CDR3aa: CASSRPGQRNEQYF
j_gene: TRBJ1-2; v_gene: TRBV11-2; d_gene: .; abundance: .; CDR3nt: TGTGCCAGCAGCTTAAATCCAGGGATTAACTATGGCTACACCTTC; CDR3aa: CASSLNPGINYGYTF
j_gene: TRBJ1-1; v_gene: TRBV28; d_gene: .; abundance: .; CDR3nt: TGTGCCAGCAGTTTAGCCGGGGAAAACACTGAAGCTTTCTTT; CDR3aa: CASSLAGENTEAFF
j_gene: TRBJ2-7; v_gene: TRBV21-1; d_gene: .; abundance: .; CDR3nt: TGTGCCAGCAGCAAAGCCCCTAGCGGGAGGGCCCACGAGCAGTACTTC; CDR3aa: CASSKAPSGRAHEQYF
j_gene: TRBJ2-1; v_gene: TRBV11-3; d_gene: TRBD2; abundance: .; CDR3nt: TGTGCCAGCAGCCCCCGGACTAGCTCGGTCTACAATGAGCAGTTCTTC; CDR3aa: CASSPRTSSVYNEQFF
j_gene: TRBJ1-2; v_gene: TRBV2; d_gene: .; abundance: .; CDR3nt: TGTGCCAGCAGTGAGCGGGGAGTCTATGGCTACACCTTC; CDR3aa: CASSERGVYGYTF
j_gene: TRBJ2-5; v_gene: TRBV4-2; d_gene: .; abundance: once; CDR3nt: TGTGCCAGCAGCCGCGGCAGCGGAGAGACCCAGTACTTC; CDR3aa: CASSRGSGETQYF
j_gene: TRBJ2-5; v_gene: TRBV27; d_gene: .; abundance: .; CDR3nt: TGTGCCAGCTCGCGGAGGGCGGGCCAAGAGACCCAGTACTTC; CDR3aa: CASSRRAGQETQYF
j_gene: TRBJ1-5; v_gene: TRBV5-1; d_gene: .; abundance: .; CDR3nt: TGCGCCAGCAGCATGGGTAGCCCGGGGCAGCCCCAGCATTTT; CDR3aa: CASSMGSPGQPQHF
j_gene: TRBJ2-7; v_gene: TRBV18; d_gene: .; abundance: few; CDR3nt: TGTGCCAGCTCCCTTAACCGAAATGGAGGGACGAACGAGCAGTACTTC; CDR3aa: CASSLNRNGGTNEQYF
j_gene: TRBJ2-7; v_gene: TRBV6-1; d_gene: .; abundance: .; CDR3nt: TGTGCCAGCAGGCGGGGTGTAGGGGTCTACGAGCAGTACTTC; CDR3aa: CASRRGVGVYEQYF
j_gene: TRBJ1-1; v_gene: TRBV6-5; d_gene: .; abundance: .; CDR3nt: TGTGCCGCTCTCTCGGCGACGGGCACTGAAGCTTTCTTT; CDR3aa: CAALSATGTEAFF
j_gene: TRBJ1-6; v_gene: TRBV2; d_gene: .; abundance: .; CDR3nt: TGTGCCAGCAGTGAGCCAGGGATGGTCTATAATTCACCCCTCCACTTT; CDR3aa: CASSEPGMVYNSPLHF
j_gene: TRBJ2-2; v_gene: TRBV7-8; d_gene: .; abundance: .; CDR3nt: TGTGCCAGCAGCTTAGCACCGGGGAGGTACACCGGGGAGCTGTTTTTT; CDR3aa: CASSLAPGRYTGELFF
j_gene: TRBJ1-5; v_gene: TRBV6-1; d_gene: TRBD1; abundance: once; CDR3nt: TGTGCCAGCAGTGAAGGACAGGGCGGGCAGCCCCAGCATTTT; CDR3aa: CASSEGQGGQPQHF
j_gene: TRBJ1-2; v_gene: TRBV12-5; d_gene: .; abundance: .; CDR3nt: TGTGCTAGTGGTTTCTTCGACCGACACGGGAGAAGAGGCTACACCTTC; CDR3aa: CASGFFDRHGRRGYTF
j_gene: TRBJ2-1; v_gene: TRBV4-1; d_gene: .; abundance: .; CDR3nt: TGCGCCAGCAGCCAGATGGTCGGCGTCGGCGGTGAGCAGTTCTTC; CDR3aa: CASSQMVGVGGEQFF
j_gene: TRBJ1-5; v_gene: TRBV30; d_gene: .; abundance: .; CDR3nt: TGTGCCTGGAGTTTAGCCCCGCCCGTAGGTCAGCCCCAGCATTTT; CDR3aa: CAWSLAPPVGQPQHF